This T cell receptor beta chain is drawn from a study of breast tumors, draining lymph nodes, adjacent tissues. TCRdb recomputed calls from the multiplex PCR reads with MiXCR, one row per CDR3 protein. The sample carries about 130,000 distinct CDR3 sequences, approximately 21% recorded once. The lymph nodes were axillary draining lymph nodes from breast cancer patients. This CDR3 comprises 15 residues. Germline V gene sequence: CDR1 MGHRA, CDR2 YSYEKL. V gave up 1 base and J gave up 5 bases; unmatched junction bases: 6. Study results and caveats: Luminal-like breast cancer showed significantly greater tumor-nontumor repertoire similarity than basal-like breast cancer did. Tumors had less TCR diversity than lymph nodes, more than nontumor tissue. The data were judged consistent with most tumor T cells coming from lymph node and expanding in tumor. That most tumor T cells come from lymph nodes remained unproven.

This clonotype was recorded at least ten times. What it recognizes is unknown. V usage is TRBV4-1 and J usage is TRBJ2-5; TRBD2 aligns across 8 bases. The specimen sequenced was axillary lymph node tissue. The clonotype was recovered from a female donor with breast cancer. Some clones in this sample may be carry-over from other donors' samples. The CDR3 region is CASSQGLSGTETQYF. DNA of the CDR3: TGCGCCAGCAGCCAAGGTCTTAGCGGGACGGAGACCCAGTACTTC.